One and the same sample provided the 6 T cell receptor beta chains below, sequenced in a study of blood T cells in healthy people across ages. Through a sample-barcoded 5' primer and a J-beta primer mix, a second PCR was run for roughly 7 to 11 cycles. TCRdb reprocessed the 5' RACE reads via MiXCR and lists one record per CDR3 protein. The sample contains 800,000 to 950,000 distinct CDR3 sequences, approximately 32% of which appear only once. This sample also belongs to another study, concerning T cells of mothers and their children.

Sequencing input: blood. These receptors all stem from a woman aged 40 to 50 in good health.

This clonotype has only one observation. This sequence joins TRBV5-1 and TRBJ1-6; TRBD1 matches 8 bases. Unmatched junction bases numbered 6, after V lost 0 bases and J lost 10 bases. Germline-derived CDR1 and CDR2 are SGHRS and YFSETQ. This CDR3 has 15 amino acids. The chain's CDR3 is CASSLVRAGGSPLHF. Written as DNA, the CDR3 is TGCGCCAGCAGCTTGGTGCGGGCAGGGGGCTCACCCCTCCACTTT. Looking up the rest from reference TRBV5-1 and TRBJ1-6 gives the full variable domain: KAGVTQTPRYLIKTRGQQVTLSCSPISGHRSVSWYQQTPGQGLQFLFEYFSETQRNKGNFPGRFSGRQFSNSRSEMNVSTLELGDSALYLCASSLVRAGGSPLHFGNGTRLTVT.

This chain uses TRBV7-3 with TRBJ1-1, with D perhaps matching TRBD1 (6 bases). This CDR3 contains 13 residues. Germline lookup yields CDR1 SGHTA and CDR2 FQGTGA. Trimming removed 0 bases from V and 10 bases from J, with 12 bases in between. The DNA for the CDR3 is TGTGCCAGCAGCTTAACCACGCAGGGGCGAGCTTTCTTT. Encoded protein: CASSLTTQGRAFF. Full variable domain (rest looked up from reference TRBV7-3 and TRBJ1-1): GAGVSQTPSNKVTEKGKYVELRCDPISGHTALYWYRQSLGQGPEFLIYFQGTGAADDSGLPNDRFFAVRPEGSVSTLKIQRTERGDSAVYLCASSLTTQGRAFFGQGTRLTVV.

The rearrangement joins TRBV4-2 to TRBJ2-7; tentative D call: TRBD1 (6 bases). The J call may be mistaken, given a closer DNA end match to TRBJ2-5. Germline V lookup: CDR1 LGHNA, CDR2 YNFKEQ. The length of the CDR3 is 17 residues. CDR3 residues: CASSQDRQQGIQETQYF. CDR3 DNA sequence: TGTGCCAGCAGCCAAGACCGCCAACAGGGTATCCAAGAGACCCAGTACTTC.

Remarks on this clonotype: Possible read error: a much larger clone is one base away. The rearrangement uses TRBV7-2 and TRBJ1-2; possibly TRBD1 for D (5 bases). The V and J ends lost 4 bases and 0 bases respectively, with 12 bases between them. The CDR3 has 15 amino acids. In germline, CDR1 is SGHTA, CDR2 FQGNSA. The CDR3 protein is CASSSSGKTNYGYTF. The CDR3 bases are TGTGCCAGCAGCTCATCAGGGAAAACTAACTATGGCTACACCTTC.

The table lists this clonotype with a few counts. The V call is TRBV7-2, the J call TRBJ1-1, with D possibly TRBD1 on 5 matching bases. This CDR3 spans 16 amino acids. Germline V gives CDR1 SGHTA, CDR2 FQGNSA. Trimming took off 1 base at V and 2 bases at J, with 14 bases between the two ends. The CDR3 spells CASSLDPGPPNTEAFF. The CDR3 nucleotides are TGTGCCAGCAGCTTAGATCCGGGGCCTCCCAACACTGAAGCTTTCTTT. The full variable domain, completed using reference TRBV7-2 and TRBJ1-1, is GAGVSQSPSNKVTEKGKDVELRCDPISGHTALYWYRQSLGQGLEFLIYFQGNSAPDKSGLPSDRFSAERTGGSVSTLTIQRTQQEDSAVYLCASSLDPGPPNTEAFFGQGTRLTVV.

This clonotype was observed a few times. The chain recombines TRBV25-1 with TRBJ2-7, with TRBD2 as a possible D gene (6 bases). The CDR3 is 13 amino acids. Germline CDR1 and CDR2: MGHDK and SYGVNS. The germline V and J ends were trimmed by 4 bases and 3 bases, with 10 bases remaining between them. The CDR3 DNA sequence: TGTGCCAGCAGTGGGGTGGGAGGCTACGAGCAGTACTTC. The encoded protein is CASSGVGGYEQYF.